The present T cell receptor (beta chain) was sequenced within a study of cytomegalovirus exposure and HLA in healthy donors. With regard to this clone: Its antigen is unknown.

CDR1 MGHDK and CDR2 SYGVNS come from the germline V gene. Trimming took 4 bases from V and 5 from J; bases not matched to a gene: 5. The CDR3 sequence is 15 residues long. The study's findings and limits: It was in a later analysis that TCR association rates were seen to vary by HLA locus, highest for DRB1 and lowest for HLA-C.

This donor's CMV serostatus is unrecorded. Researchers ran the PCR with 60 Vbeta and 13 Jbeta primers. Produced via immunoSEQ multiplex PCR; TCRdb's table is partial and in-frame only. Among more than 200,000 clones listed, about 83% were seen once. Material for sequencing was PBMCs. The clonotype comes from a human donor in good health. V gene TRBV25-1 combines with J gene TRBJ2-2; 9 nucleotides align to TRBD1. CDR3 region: CASSVQGARTGELFF. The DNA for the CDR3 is TGTGCCAGCAGTGTACAGGGGGCGCGGACCGGGGAGCTGTTTTTT.